Here is one T cell receptor beta chain with its context. This record belongs to a study of Graves' ophthalmopathy and Graves' hyperthyroidism. The authors amplified TCR beta CDR3 regions, and they did so from RNA transcripts for repertoire sequencing. The first-round RT-PCR employed HTBI primers together with the Qiagen OneStep RT-PCR kit. A multiplex PCR was then performed as the second round. From the multiplex PCR reads, TCRdb called clonotypes with MiXCR, one entry per CDR3 protein. This table has 580,000 or so distinct CDR3 sequences, roughly 40% appearing once. Physicians reached a diagnosis by relying on clinical symptoms, serum thyroxine, TRAb, thyroid ultrasound and orbital computed tomography. Trimming took 0 bases from V and 1 from J; bases not matched to a gene: 11. Looked up from germline, CDR1 is MNHEY and CDR2 is SVGAGI. CDR3 size: 18 residues.

This chain connects TRBV6-5 to TRBJ1-1; 7 bases fit TRBD1. This clonotype was obtained from an adult man with Graves' hyperthyroidism. The sample taken for sequencing was peripheral blood or thyroid tissue (not recorded which). The CDR3 is CASSYSTPRQGRNTEAFF. CDR3 nucleotide sequence: TGTGCCAGCAGTTACTCGACCCCCCGACAGGGCAGGAACACTGAAGCTTTCTTT.